These T cell receptor beta chains were read from a single sample in a study of T cells in Graves' hyperthyroidism and ophthalmopathy. TCRdb re-derived calls from the multiplex PCR reads in MiXCR, one entry per CDR3 protein. The sample includes around 480,000 distinct CDR3 sequences, around an eighth seen only once; the top ten take 15% to 20%. Sequencing was carried out using blood. The source is a woman between 18 and 29 years old with Graves' hyperthyroidism. CDR3s include the opening cysteine and the closing phenylalanine or tryptophan. A D gene is named only where the DNA matches it firmly. Size values are once, few and many counts, or a class for expanded clones, and some rows have none.

>TRBV12-3/TRBV12-4|.|TRBJ2-3|many
CASSPGWRDTDTQYF
TGTGCCAGCAGCCCCGGGTGGAGGGACACAGATACGCAGTATTTT
>TRBV10-3|.|TRBJ1-2|many
CAISDRAGGYTF
TGTGCCATCAGTGATCGGGCGGGGGGCTACACCTTC
>TRBV19|.|TRBJ1-1|few
CASSIRATEAFF
TGTGCCAGTAGTATCCGTGCAACTGAAGCTTTCTTT
>TRBV19|.|TRBJ2-5|.
CASTPRDLEWETQYF
TGTGCCAGTACCCCCCGGGACCTCGAGTGGGAGACCCAGTACTTC
>TRBV6-1|.|TRBJ2-2|many
CASSPPPDRNTGELFF
TGTGCCAGCAGCCCACCCCCAGACAGGAACACCGGGGAGCTGTTTTTT
>TRBV19|TRBD2|TRBJ2-5|few
CASTRRSSGRASGETQYF
TGTGCCAGTACCCGACGGAGTAGCGGGAGGGCCTCGGGAGAGACCCAGTACTTC
>TRBV11-3|TRBD1|TRBJ2-2|.
CASNTWDRGTGELFF
TGTGCCAGCAACACATGGGACAGGGGGACCGGGGAGCTGTTTTTT
>TRBV11-2|.|TRBJ2-5|many
CASSLNLRDPPETQYF
TGTGCCAGCAGCTTAAACCTCCGGGACCCCCCCGAGACCCAGTACTTC
>TRBV29-1|TRBD2|TRBJ2-1|.
CSVESILAGYPYNEQFF
TGCAGCGTCGAATCAATACTAGCGGGTTACCCCTACAATGAGCAGTTCTTC
>TRBV5-5|TRBD1|TRBJ1-6|.
CAGRAGTASPLHF
TGTGCCGGCAGGGCTGGGACAGCATCACCCCTCCACTTT
>TRBV19|.|TRBJ1-1|many
CASSIMGSNTEAFF
TGTGCCAGTAGTATTATGGGATCGAACACTGAAGCTTTCTTT
>TRBV24-1|.|TRBJ1-1|many
CATYNQVGLEAFF
TGTGCCACCTACAATCAGGTCGGGTTGGAAGCTTTCTTT
>TRBV7-9|TRBD2|TRBJ2-7|.
CASSASSGGSYEQYF
TGTGCCAGCAGCGCTTCTAGCGGGGGATCCTACGAGCAGTACTTT
>TRBV6-5|.|TRBJ2-3|.
CASSYLGATDTQYF
TGTGCCAGCAGTTACTTAGGGGCCACAGATACGCAGTATTTT
>TRBV5-1|.|TRBJ2-2|many
CASSQGREPPTGELFF
TGCGCCAGCAGCCAGGGGCGGGAGCCCCCCACCGGGGAGCTGTTTTTT
>TRBV12-3/TRBV12-4|.|TRBJ1-6|many
CASSLYRAHSPLHF
TGTGCCAGCAGTCTTTACAGGGCTCATTCACCCCTCCACTTT
>TRBV11-2|TRBD2|TRBJ2-5|many
CASKREVLAGETQYF
TGTGCCAGCAAGAGGGAGGTACTAGCGGGAGAGACCCAGTACTTC
>TRBV3-1|TRBD1|TRBJ1-6|many
CASSRDRVVNNSLLHF
TGTGCCAGCAGCCGGGACAGGGTGGTGAATAATTCACTCCTCCACTTT
>TRBV9|TRBD1|TRBJ1-5|many
CASSPTPLGTGEKPQHF
TGTGCCAGCAGCCCAACCCCTCTCGGGACAGGGGAGAAGCCCCAGCATTTT
>TRBV27|.|TRBJ1-3|many
CASGGNGNTIYF
TGTGCCAGCGGGGGTAATGGAAACACCATATATTTT
>TRBV24-1|.|TRBJ2-4|many
CATRVSGIAKNIQYF
TGTGCCACCAGGGTTTCGGGGATAGCCAAAAACATTCAGTACTTC
>TRBV7-9|TRBD2|TRBJ2-3|.
CASSLEPGASGRASTDTQYF
TGTGCCAGCAGCTTAGAACCCGGGGCTAGCGGGAGGGCCAGTACAGATACGCAGTATTTT
>TRBV30|TRBD2|TRBJ2-1|many
CAWDRGGSSYNEQFF
TGTGCCTGGGATCGGGGGGGCTCCTCCTACAATGAGCAGTTCTTC
>TRBV7-3|TRBD2|TRBJ2-2|.
CASSPSGTYTGELFF
TGTGCCAGCAGCCCTAGCGGAACCTACACCGGGGAGCTGTTTTTT
>TRBV6-1|.|TRBJ2-3|many
CASTETGSDTQYF
TGTGCCAGCACCGAGACAGGCTCAGATACGCAGTATTTT
>TRBV3-1|.|TRBJ1-1|.
CASSQGRDLTEAFF
TGTGCCAGCAGCCAAGGTAGGGATCTCACTGAAGCTTTCTTT
>TRBV9|.|TRBJ1-1|many
CASSVGPGLGGSTEAFF
TGTGCCAGCAGCGTAGGCCCGGGGCTCGGGGGTAGCACTGAAGCTTTCTTT
>TRBV25-1|.|TRBJ2-1|many
CASSELGTSARSSYNEQFF
TGTGCCAGCAGTGAATTGGGGACAAGTGCGCGAAGCTCCTACAATGAGCAGTTCTTC
>TRBV6-1|.|TRBJ1-1|few
CASSDYRGSRNTEAFF
TGTGCCAGCAGTGATTATCGGGGATCGAGGAACACTGAAGCTTTCTTT
>TRBV7-9|.|TRBJ2-3|.
CASQVGADTQYF
TGTGCCAGCCAGGTCGGGGCAGATACGCAGTATTTT